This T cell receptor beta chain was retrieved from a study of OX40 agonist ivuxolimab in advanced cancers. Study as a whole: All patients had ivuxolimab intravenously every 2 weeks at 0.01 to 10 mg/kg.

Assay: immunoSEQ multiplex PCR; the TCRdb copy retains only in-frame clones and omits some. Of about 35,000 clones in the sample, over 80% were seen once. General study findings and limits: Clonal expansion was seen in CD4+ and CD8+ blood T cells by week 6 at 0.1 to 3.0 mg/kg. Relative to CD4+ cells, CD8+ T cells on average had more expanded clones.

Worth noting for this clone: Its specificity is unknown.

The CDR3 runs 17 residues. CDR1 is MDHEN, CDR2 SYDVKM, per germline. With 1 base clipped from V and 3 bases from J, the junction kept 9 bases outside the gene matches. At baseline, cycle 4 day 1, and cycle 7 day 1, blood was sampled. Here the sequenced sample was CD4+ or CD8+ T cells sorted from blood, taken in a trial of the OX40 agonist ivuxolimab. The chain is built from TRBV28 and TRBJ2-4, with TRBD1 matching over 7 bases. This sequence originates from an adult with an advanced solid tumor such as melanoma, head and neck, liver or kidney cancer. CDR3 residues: CASSLSGQILGKNIQYF. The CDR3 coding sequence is TGTGCCAGCAGTTTATCGGGACAGATCCTTGGCAAAAACATTCAGTACTTC.